One sample yielded the 32 T cell receptor beta chains listed below, sequenced in a study of blood T cells in healthy people across ages. Next came a second PCR, run for about 6 to 12 cycles, which used a sample-barcoded 5' primer along with a J-beta primer mix. TCRdb reprocessed the 5' RACE reads with MiXCR, giving one entry per CDR3 protein. Among about 830,000 distinct CDR3 sequences listed, about three fifths were seen once. The sequencing input was blood. These receptors were taken from a man aged 30 to 39 in good health.

The genes are TRBV11-3 and TRBJ2-7; D remains ambiguous. This CDR3 is built from 14 residues. The V gene's germline CDR1 is SGHNT and CDR2 YENEEA. V was trimmed by 1 base and J by 7 bases, leaving 14 bases between them. The CDR3 DNA is TGTGCCAGCAGCTTAGTGGACCGCCCGGAAGAGCAGTACTTC. Protein sequence: CASSLVDRPEEQYF.

The rearrangement uses TRBV18 and TRBJ2-1; D is uncertain. This CDR3 spans 15 amino acids. Per the germline V gene, CDR1 is KGHSH and CDR2 is LQKENI. Deletions cut 0 bases from V and 2 bases from J, with 8 bases between. CDR3 DNA sequence: TGTGCCAGCTCACCACCCGAAGGGACCTACAATGAGCAGTTCTTC. Its translation is CASSPPEGTYNEQFF.

This clonotype has more than one count but fewer than ten. The rearrangement joins TRBV7-6 to TRBJ1-2; 8 bases match TRBD1. This CDR3 spans 15 amino acids. Germline lookup yields CDR1 SGHVS and CDR2 FNYEAQ. Trimming at V came to 5 bases and at J to 7 bases, leaving 12 bases not matched to a gene. The CDR3 bases are TGTGCCAGCAGCCGCGTAGGGGGGGGGACAGGTGGCTACACCTTC. This translates into CASSRVGGGTGGYTF. The full variable domain, with the rest looked up from reference TRBV7-6 and TRBJ1-2, is GAGVSQSPRYKVTKRGQDVALRCDPISGHVSLYWYRQALGQGPEFLTYFNYEAQQDKSGLPNDRFSAERPEGSISTLTIQRTEQRDSAMYRCASSRVGGGTGGYTFGSGTRLTVV.

This clonotype was seen a few times. This sequence joins TRBV10-3 and TRBJ2-7; 7 nucleotides match TRBD2. CDR3 length: 18 amino acids. Germline CDR1 reads ENHRY; CDR2 reads SYGVKD. J was trimmed by 4 bases and V by 2 bases; bases with no gene match: 17. Here the CDR3 reads CAISERKTGTINVYEQYF. The CDR3 DNA reads TGTGCCATCAGTGAGCGCAAAACCGGGACTATAAACGTTTACGAGCAGTACTTC.

The rearrangement joins TRBV2 to TRBJ1-6; no reliable D call. The CDR3 is made up of 13 amino acids. The V gene's germline CDR1 is SNHLY and CDR2 FYNNEI. Trimming pared 8 bases from V and 5 bases from J, leaving 10 bases between. The CDR3 sequence is CASLGRNNSPLHF. As DNA, the CDR3 is TGTGCCAGCCTGGGGAGGAATAATTCACCCCTCCACTTT.

This clonotype was found a few times. This sequence joins TRBV7-2 and TRBJ2-5, with D unresolved. V lost 4 bases, J lost 2 bases, and 8 bases lay in between. The CDR3 loop spans 13 amino acids. Germline V gene lookup returns CDR1 SGHTA and CDR2 FQGNSA. Here the CDR3 reads CASSYGRQETQYF. CDR3 sequence (DNA): TGTGCCAGCAGCTATGGGCGGCAAGAGACCCAGTACTTC.

Only one count was recorded for this clonotype. The V and J genes are TRBV20-1 and TRBJ2-7, with 7 bases aligning to TRBD2. Germline CDR1 and CDR2: DFQATT and SNEGSKA (reference sequence). The CDR3 length is 15 residues. J gave up 0 bases and V 3 bases, and 8 bases lay outside the gene matches. Written as DNA, the CDR3 is TGCAGTGCTAGGGAGGTAGCGGGTAGCTCCTACGAGCAGTACTTC. Its protein is CSAREVAGSSYEQYF.

The J gene is TRBJ2-5, the V gene TRBV3-1; a weak D match, TRBD1 (5 bases). Germline assignment: CDR1 LGHDT and CDR2 YNNKEL (reference sequence). V was shortened by 2 bases and J by 3 bases, with 10 bases between the two germline ends. The CDR3 is 14 amino acids. This CDR3 reads CASSQNGAEETQYF. In DNA form, the CDR3 reads TGTGCCAGCAGCCAAAATGGGGCAGAAGAGACCCAGTACTTC.

The CDR3 sequence is CASSLNLASTSDEQFF. The CDR3 nucleotides are TGTGCCAGCAGCTTAAACCTAGCTTCGACGTCGGATGAGCAGTTCTTC. The chain carries TRBV7-2 and TRBJ2-1; D might be TRBD2 (5 bases). V lost 2 bases and J lost 8, with 19 bases in between. Germline lookup yields CDR1 SGHTA and CDR2 FQGNSA. The CDR3 runs to 16 residues.

The chain carries TRBV7-9 and TRBJ1-2, with D possibly TRBD1 on 5 matching bases. V lost 4 bases and J 6 bases, leaving 15 bases between the germline ends. The V gene's germline CDR1 is SEHNR and CDR2 FQNEAQ (reference sequence). The length of the CDR3 is 14 residues. The CDR3 nucleotides are TGTGCCAGCAGCTGGGGAGGGGAATCCGATGGCTACACCTTC. It translates to CASSWGGESDGYTF.

In its sample, this clonotype was seen a few times. This chain links TRBV6-2 or TRBV6-3 with TRBJ1-5; D gene ambiguous. Trimming left V 2 bases short and J 7 bases short, with 9 bases between. The germline V gene encodes CDR1 MNHEY and CDR2 SVGEGT. This CDR3 has 13 amino acids. CDR3 protein: CASSYEVGQPQHF. The CDR3 DNA is TGTGCCAGCAGTTACGAGGTGGGGCAGCCCCAGCATTTT.

This clonotype has just a few counts. J is TRBJ2-1 and V is TRBV6-1; the D call may be TRBD1 or TRBD2 (5 bases each). V was cut by 8 bases and J by 2 bases, with 13 bases left in between. Germline CDR1 and CDR2: MNHNS and SASEGT. The CDR3 has 14 residues. The CDR3 loop is CASQRTTAYNEQFF. Written as DNA, the CDR3 is TGTGCCAGCCAGCGGACAACCGCCTACAATGAGCAGTTCTTC.

This clonotype was seen many times. V usage is TRBV4-3 and J usage is TRBJ1-2, with D maybe TRBD1 (5 bases). Germline lookup yields CDR1 LGHNA and CDR2 YSLEER. The CDR3 consists of 15 residues. The V end was cut by 0 bases, the J end by 7 bases, with 15 bases between. CDR3 nucleotides: TGCGCCAGCAGCCAAGAATTCCTAGGGGAAGGTGGCTACACCTTC. Translation gives CASSQEFLGEGGYTF.

V is TRBV7-3 and J is TRBJ2-1; D possibly uses TRBD1 or TRBD2 (5 bases each). In germline, CDR1 is SGHTA, CDR2 FQGTGA. Trimming left V 8 bases short and J 5 bases short, with 16 bases between. The CDR3 sequence is 14 residues long. The CDR3 region has the DNA TGTGCCAGCTCACCGCCCGGGGACGACAATGAGCAGTTCTTC. This codes for CASSPPGDDNEQFF.

The gene calls are TRBV12-3 or TRBV12-4 and TRBJ2-1; 9 positions agree with TRBD2. V shed 5 bases, J shed 7 bases, and the junction held 12 bases outside the gene matches. The CDR3 spans 16 residues. CDR3: CASSDTSGRFLNEQFF. The DNA for the CDR3 is TGTGCCAGCAGTGATACTAGCGGGCGGTTTTTGAATGAGCAGTTCTTC.

This clonotype showed up just a few times. The chain combines TRBV12-3 or TRBV12-4 with TRBJ2-7; D is unresolved. Trimming shortened V by 4 bases and J by 3 bases, and 7 bases separated the two germline ends. The CDR3 runs to 12 residues. The CDR3: CASSSLYYEQYF. The CDR3 DNA sequence: TGTGCCAGCAGTTCTCTTTACTACGAGCAGTACTTC.

Comments on this clonotype: A much larger clone lies one base from this, so it may be a read error. The V and J genes are TRBV20-1 and TRBJ2-1; perhaps D is TRBD1 or TRBD2 (6 bases each). Germline loops: CDR1 DFQATT, CDR2 SNEGSKA (reference sequence). V gave up 5 bases and J gave up 7 bases, with 15 bases separating them. This CDR3 contains 13 residues. The CDR3 DNA reads as TGCAGTGCTCCCGGAGGGGGAAGAAATGAGCAGTTCTTC. It yields the protein CSAPGGGRNEQFF.

The chain employs TRBV20-1 and TRBJ2-1; D gene uncertain. The CDR3 spans 13 residues. Germline values: CDR1 DFQATT, CDR2 SNEGSKA (reference sequence). In nucleotides, the CDR3 is TGCAGCGCCCGGGTTGGGTCCTACAATGAGCAGTTCTTC. Amino acid sequence: CSARVGSYNEQFF.

The sample holds a few counts of this clonotype. The chain links TRBV7-2 to TRBJ1-2; no clear D gene. CDR1 and CDR2 from the germline V gene are SGHTA and FQGNSA. Deletions cut 5 bases from V and 10 bases from J, with 14 bases between. The CDR3 is 12 residues long. In nucleotides, the CDR3 is TGTGCCAGCAGCCCCGGGATGGGGTCCTACACCTTC. Its translation: CASSPGMGSYTF.

J is TRBJ2-3 and V is TRBV28, with 8 bases aligning to TRBD2. V shed 3 bases and J 4 bases; nucleotides not matched to a gene: 6. CDR1 MDHEN and CDR2 SYDVKM come from the germline V gene. CDR3 size: 15 residues. The chain's CDR3 is CASSFVAGNADTQYF. The CDR3 DNA sequence: TGTGCCAGCAGTTTCGTAGCGGGGAACGCAGATACGCAGTATTTT.

The V gene is TRBV18, the J gene TRBJ2-7, with D possibly being TRBD1 (6 bases). The CDR3 is 13 residues long. V was cut by 8 bases and J by 7 bases, with 18 bases left in between. In germline, CDR1 is KGHSH, CDR2 LQKENI. CDR3 bases: TGTGCCAGCAGACCGGGACACTTCAATGAGCAGTACTTC. Protein sequence: CASRPGHFNEQYF.

This chain uses TRBV12-3 or TRBV12-4 with TRBJ2-4, with 10 bases fitting TRBD1. The J call could be wrong; TRBJ2-7 is a better fit for the DNA end. The CDR3 has 14 residues. Here the CDR3 reads CASSFRQGANEQYF. The CDR3 coding sequence is TGTGCCAGCAGTTTTAGACAGGGGGCTAACGAGCAGTACTTC.

The chain carries TRBV28 and TRBJ2-5; 8 bases are a match to TRBD2. The closer fit of TRBJ2-7 to the DNA end suggests the J call may be wrong. This CDR3 contains 17 residues. CDR1 and CDR2 (germline): MDHEN, SYDVKM. In nucleotides, the CDR3 is TGTGCCAGCAGTAGGGGACTAGTGGGAAACGGGACCTACGAGCAGTACTTC. Protein: CASSRGLVGNGTYEQYF.

This chain joins TRBV10-3 and TRBJ2-3; 15 nucleotides align to TRBD2. Germline V gives CDR1 ENHRY, CDR2 SYGVKD. Germline trimming cut 3 bases from V and 5 bases from J; bases unmatched to any gene: 3. The CDR3 is 16 amino acids. The DNA for the CDR3 is TGTGCCATCAGTGACGGACTAGCGGGAGGGAAAGATACGCAGTATTTT. Translating it yields CAISDGLAGGKDTQYF.

This clonotype was picked up one time. The chain carries TRBV27 and TRBJ2-7, with 7 bases aligning to TRBD2. V trimming: 11 bases; J trimming: 4 bases; junction bases outside the gene matches: 11. Germline lookup yields CDR1 MNHEY and CDR2 SMNVEV (reference sequence). This CDR3 has 13 amino acids. This CDR3 reads CASRGGSYYEQYF. The CDR3 bases are TGTGCCTCCCGAGGCGGGAGTTATTACGAGCAGTACTTC.

This clonotype was observed a few times. The chain has TRBV28 and TRBJ2-5, with D hard to call. The better agreement between TRBJ2-7 and the DNA end casts doubt on the J call. The CDR3 is 13 residues long. Germline V CDR1 and CDR2: MDHEN, SYDVKM. The CDR3 nucleotides read TGTGCCAGCAGTACCGACAAACCATACGAGCAGTACTTC. This gives the protein CASSTDKPYEQYF.

The chain combines TRBV7-2 with TRBJ2-5, with D possibly matching TRBD2 (5 bases). Germline assignment: CDR1 SGHTA and CDR2 FQGNSA. V lost 5 bases to trimming and J lost 5 bases, with 21 bases between them. CDR3 length equals 16 residues. The CDR3 region has the DNA TGTGCCAGCAGCCCCCCTCGGGCTACGGGGTGGGAGACCCAGTACTTC. This gives the protein CASSPPRATGWETQYF.

The rearrangement joins TRBV20-1 to TRBJ2-1; D is perhaps TRBD1 (5 bases). The J call is uncertain, as TRBJ2-7 better fits the DNA end. The germline V gene encodes CDR1 DFQATT and CDR2 SNEGSKA (reference sequence). The CDR3 consists of 15 residues. The CDR3 DNA reads TGCAGTGCTAGAGGTGGCAGGGATTGGAGCAATGAGCAGTACTTC. Its translation is CSARGGRDWSNEQYF.

This clonotype turned up a few times. The V call is TRBV7-2, the J call TRBJ1-6; unclear D gene. CDR1 SGHTA and CDR2 FQGNSA come from the germline V gene. The CDR3 sequence is 15 residues long. V was shortened by 5 bases and J by 9 bases, with 17 bases between the two germline ends. The CDR3 protein is CASSPTWGSGSPLHF. Here the CDR3 DNA reads TGTGCCAGCAGCCCGACCTGGGGAAGTGGTTCACCCCTCCACTTT. The full variable domain, in which reference TRBV7-2 and TRBJ1-6 provide the parts outside the CDR3, is GAGVSQSPSNKVTEKGKDVELRCDPISGHTALYWYRQSLGQGLEFLIYFQGNSAPDKSGLPSDRFSAERTGGSVSTLTIQRTQQEDSAVYLCASSPTWGSGSPLHFGNGTRLTVT.

This sequence joins TRBV20-1 and TRBJ1-2, with 7 bases identical to TRBD1. CDR1 DFQATT and CDR2 SNEGSKA come from the germline V gene (reference sequence). The CDR3 sequence is 13 residues long. The trim removed 5 bases at V and 0 bases at J, leaving 3 bases unmatched. The CDR3 loop is CSALQGANYGYTF. The DNA of the CDR3 is TGCAGTGCTCTCCAGGGGGCTAACTATGGCTACACCTTC.

This clonotype came up a few times. The rearrangement uses TRBV28 and TRBJ2-7; a weak D match, TRBD2 (6 bases). Germline V gene data show CDR1 as MDHEN and CDR2 as SYDVKM. The ends were cut back, 5 bases at V and 4 bases at J, with 12 bases in the middle. The CDR3 is made up of 13 amino acids. CDR3 coding DNA: TGTGCCAGCAGTGAGGCGGGACGATACGAGCAGTACTTC. Translated: CASSEAGRYEQYF. The full variable domain, in which reference TRBV28 and TRBJ2-7 provide the parts outside the CDR3, is DVKVTQSSRYLVKRTGEKVFLECVQDMDHENMFWYRQDPGLGLRLIYFSYDVKMKEKGDIPEGYSVSREKKERFSLILESASTNQTSMYLCASSEAGRYEQYFGPGTRLTVT.

This chain joins TRBV28 and TRBJ2-7; 10 bases fit TRBD2. This CDR3 region has 17 residues. The germline gives CDR1 MDHEN, CDR2 SYDVKM. Trimming took 7 bases from V and 3 from J; bases not matched to a gene: 15. CDR3 region: CASNPGGLAGGNYEQYF. CDR3 in DNA: TGTGCCAGCAATCCTGGGGGATTAGCGGGAGGCAACTACGAGCAGTACTTC. Full variable domain (missing parts from reference TRBV28 and TRBJ2-7): DVKVTQSSRYLVKRTGEKVFLECVQDMDHENMFWYRQDPGLGLRLIYFSYDVKMKEKGDIPEGYSVSREKKERFSLILESASTNQTSMYLCASNPGGLAGGNYEQYFGPGTRLTVT.